This entry concerns a single T cell receptor beta chain. This clone was recorded once. No antigen is known for it. Per-base qualities were not stored, and no clone one base away is much larger. The cohort consisted of hundreds of healthy bone marrow donors. At the time of sampling, every cohort member was nominally healthy, though immune exposures that went unrecorded were likely present. The donor was CMV seropositive and was included in the group of 250 to 300 seropositive cohort members. Every donor gave a peripheral blood sample, and the peripheral blood mononuclear cells from that sample were used for TCR beta sequencing. Genomic DNA extraction from the blood cell samples was performed with the Qiagen DNeasy Blood Extraction Kit. From the germline V gene, CDR1 is MNHEY and CDR2 is SVGAGI. V and J lose 4 bases and 3 bases, and a span of 15 bases separates them. The CDR3 holds 15 amino acids from the cysteine to the phenylalanine. The retained sequence is limited to the CDR3, 45 bases, with the frame set at the first base.

This entry belongs to a study of cytomegalovirus exposure and HLA in healthy donors (dated by TCRdb to about 2017). With regard to the full study: In an earlier analysis of under 750 of the donors, roughly 300 Gb of sequence data and 90 million to 120 million unique TCR beta sequences from 180 million or so T cells were reported. The study aimed to test whether signatures of past pathogen exposure could be identified by cataloging public T cell receptors. Using immunosequencing, the study profiled T cell repertoires from 640 or so subjects and related those repertoires to cytomegalovirus serostatus. Rather than using new phenotypic data, the later analysis identified candidate immune exposures from TCR beta sequences and from how often those sequences occurred across donors. A later genetic analysis used genome-wide SNP genotypes for about 55% of the 666 donors, treating that subset as a discovery cohort. In addition to the first cohort of several hundred subjects, a separate validation cohort of 120 different subjects was used. To predict cytomegalovirus infection status, the study combined high-throughput TCR immunosequencing, statistical association of individual TCRs with disease status, and machine learning. Typing coverage differed by locus: A, B, C, DRB1 and DQB1 were typed in roughly 620-630 donors, DQA1 in around 500, DPA1 in roughly 590, and DPB1 in 400 to 480. To study patterns of TCR occurrence, a later analysis re-analyzed previously published TCR beta repertoires from several hundred donors and added high-resolution HLA genotyping. All discovery cohort repertoires had been generated on a single sequencing platform. Because of strong linkage in the cohort, roughly 5 DR-DQ haplotypes were treated as single units for association and clustering. Donor age, sex, ethnicity and CMV serostatus were compiled alongside the repertoire data. An early release covering roughly 640 HLA-typed donors comprised approximately 290 gigabases of sequencing data and tens of millions of unique TCR sequences. The genetic ancestry cluster associated with self-reported Caucasian donors included 65% to 90% of the roughly 390 genotyped donors. Both class I and class II loci were covered by HLA typing, at four-digit resolution. An earlier analysis of about 620 of the donors applied high-throughput TCR beta sequencing to assess whether each TCR beta V gene segment acted as functional or pseudogenic. On average, about 240,000 unique TCR beta nucleotide sequences were sequenced per donor among a few hundred genotyped donors of the cohort, with 15% to 20% of those sequences being non-productive. Study-wide conclusions, independent of this receptor: A cluster of highly shared sequence variants was judged likely to be a technical artifact of the sequencing pipeline. Most TCR sequences were observed very rarely across donors, whereas some public TCRs were present in many individuals. The earlier analysis of fewer than 750 of the donors excluded about 16 rarely observed V segments, including chromosome 9 orphons, because counts were too low. Linkage disequilibrium might explain the correlated functional status among segregating V segments, but an unknown experimental factor could not be ruled out. In the study, about 150 TCR beta chains were listed as associated with cytomegalovirus. The presence/absence analyses assumed that sequencing depth was roughly uniform across donors, and that assumption may not be true. According to a later analysis, most CMV-associated TCR beta chains appeared to be HLA-restricted, and the HLA associations seemed to be driven largely by CMV exposure. Compared with the roughly 700-donor mean, donors in an Asian-associated ancestry cluster had fewer N-insertions in productive TCRs, according to a later genetic analysis. This cohort had only TCR beta chains sequenced, and the lack of alpha or paired-chain data limited which features could be detected. In a later analysis, TCR association rates were found to vary across HLA loci, with the most associated TCRs seen for DRB1 alleles and the fewest for HLA-C alleles. Specific HLA alleles were associated with about 17,000 TCR beta sequences at a false discovery rate of 0.05 in a later analysis. According to a later analysis, parvovirus B19, influenza, CMV and Epstein-Barr virus appeared linked to several top co-occurrence clusters. A further reported finding was that TCR beta sequences accurately predicted the HLA-A and HLA-B alleles for most subjects in the first cohort. Because HLA typing was missing for some donors at each locus, association tests included only the typed subset. In both the original and validation cohorts, the classifier was reported to diagnose cytomegalovirus status with high specificity and sensitivity. Some IMGT-functional V segments, including TRBV6-2 and TRBV6-3, could not be distinguished by the 87-base-pair reads and were therefore excluded. In a later analysis, HLA-associated TCR beta chains showed more clonal expansion and lower generation probabilities than non-associated chains that were equally common. When HLA alleles, especially DR and DQ, strongly co-occurred, TCR associations were difficult to assign to individual alleles. The only immune exposure information available for the cohort was CMV serostatus. A later genetic analysis associated a missense DCLRE1C variant with V-gene and J-gene trimming of TCR beta chains, and an independent cohort replicated the association. Broadly in line with IMGT annotations, most TCR beta V segments showed up in productive rearrangements about 90% or about 30% of the time in an earlier analysis of approximately 600 of the donors. According to the authors, the approach could potentially be generalized to other disease states and immunological phenotypes. In vitro tests confirmed that a few of the cytomegalovirus-associated TCR beta chains recognize cytomegalovirus antigens.

Library prep was done by the immunoSEQ multiplex PCR assay. A mixture of 60 forward primers for TCR Vbeta segments and 13 reverse primers for TCR Jbeta segments was used in the multiplex PCR. The CDR3 region of rearranged TCR beta genes was amplified from genomic DNA with a multiplex PCR assay. The Illumina HiSeq System was used to sequence the amplified TCR beta libraries as 87-base-pair reads. Concerning the study's data processing: A later analysis counted approximately 76 million unique TCR beta chains across the 670 or so repertoires, and roughly 10 million of these chains were shared by at least two donors. Raw reads were error-corrected and collapsed into unique sequences by a nearest-neighbor algorithm in which closely related sequences were merged to remove PCR and sequencing errors. V, D and J gene segments were assigned by aligning CDR3 sequences to IMGT reference sequences. Each retained sequence needed at least a six-nucleotide match to both a V gene segment and a J gene segment. Rearrangements were called productive when the CDR3 lacked stop codons and stayed in frame with V and J; all others were non-productive. CDR3 was defined according to IMGT convention as the region running from the second conserved V-encoded cysteine to the conserved J-encoded phenylalanine. The earlier analysis of about 610 of the donors excluded sequences that lacked an unambiguous match to a single V gene segment. In an earlier analysis of 450 to 700 of the donors, V segments were called functional above 56.7% productive rearrangements and were called segregating when the between-donor standard deviation exceeded 5%. To diagnose cytomegalovirus status from the catalog of TCR beta chain sequences, a statistical classification framework was built. V and J gene assignment, in a later analysis, came from comparing TCR nucleotide sequences with IMGT/GENE-DB human TR gene sequences. The TCRdist pipeline was used in a later analysis to assign CDR3 sequences and most-parsimonious VDJ recombination scenarios. In a later analysis, each TCR beta chain was defined by its CDR3 amino acid sequence together with its V-gene family, and reads without a unique V-gene family were excluded. A later analysis removed 592 highly shared, low-generation-probability nucleotide sequences to deal with suspected cross-contamination and a sequencing artifact. In a later analysis, a clonal expansion index for each public chain was calculated from normalized within-repertoire ranks of inferred template counts. Generation probabilities in a later analysis came from a VDJ recombination model fitted to out-of-frame rearrangements, and those results were checked against IGoR. In a later analysis, TCR-TCR, TCR-HLA and TCR-CMV co-occurrence was scored with hypergeometric tests, and a repertoire-size bias correction was applied to TCR pairs. False discovery rates were estimated in a later analysis by permuting HLA or CMV assignments 20 times. In a later analysis, co-occurring TCRs were grouped with DBSCAN, and TCRdist sequence similarity was added when clustering was performed within HLA-allele-positive subsets. For co-occurrence clustering, repertoires with fewer than 30,000 or more than 120,000 public chains were excluded, along with 5 or 6 repertoires with anomalous nucleotide sharing. TCRdb retrieved this table from immuneACCESS and kept in-frame rearrangements only. Not all clones are present; in checked studies, unresolved V genes account for under half, and no reason is known for the remainder. The D gene and trimming were derived from the DNA, and the V and J assignments and clone size from that table. The sample table holds some 170,000 clones, of which roughly 80% were seen once. The top ten clones comprise roughly 10% of the sample.

This sequence originates from a man younger than 35 in good health and CMV-seropositive. The specimen was PBMCs. The receptor chain draws on TRBV6-5 and TRBJ1-2, with the identity of the D gene unclear. The CDR3 corresponds to CASSFRAGRDYGYTF. The sequenced DNA is TGTGCCAGCAGTTTCCGCGCCGGGCGGGACTATGGCTACACCTTC.